This TCR beta chain appears in the sequencing data of a study of shared clonotypes between healthy human individuals. Germline CDR1 and CDR2: LNHDA and SQIVND (reference sequence). Trimming at V came to 10 bases and at J to 5 bases, leaving 7 bases not matched to a gene. The CDR3 covers 12 residues. Study results and limitations: Sample collection involved blood only; tissue repertoires are likely different. Rarefaction analysis demonstrated incomplete sorted-subset sequencing notwithstanding large depth. A reduction in generation probabilities was seen for non-shared clonotypes relative to those shared by all four donors.

This clone was counted once. The antigen is unknown. Naive CD8 cells lacked CD45RO, underwent positive selection for CCR7 and left out terminally differentiated effector memory CD45RA+ cells. Generated by immunoSEQ multiplex PCR, the TCRdb table keeps only in-frame clones and is missing some. The data show some 2,100,000 clones, 93% seen once. The sequence was collected from a man younger than 35 in good health. Some clones in this sample may be carry-over from other donors' samples. This chain connects TRBV19 to TRBJ2-5; TRBD1 matches at 7 bases. What was sequenced was naive CD8+ T cells from PBMCs. CDR3: CATGGGSETQYF. The CDR3, as DNA: TGTGCCACAGGGGGTGGGTCGGAGACCCAGTACTTC.